This paragraph covers one T cell receptor (beta chain) sequence. This CDR3 is built from 14 residues. The junction had 7 bases not matched to a gene; V was cut back by 4 bases and J by 10 bases. CDR1 is LGHDT, CDR2 YNNKEL, per germline (reference sequence). The sample is drawn from a study of blood T cell repertoires in COVID-19. Study information: COVID-19 samples collected from the United States, Italy and Spain covered acute and convalescent phases. The analysed material was cDNA or gDNA that came from T cells, B-cell-depleted T cells, or PBMCs.

Per the original methods: Amplification with reference gene primers provided the estimates of nucleated cell counts. Sequenced by immunoSEQ multiplex PCR; TCRdb stores in-frame clones only, minus some. That table supplies the V and J calls and clone size; D and trimming were determined from the DNA. The table shows tens of thousands of clones, with more than 85% occurring only once. The receptor's source is a man in his fifties or sixties with acute or convalescent COVID-19. This rearrangement joins TRBV3-1 (or the pseudogene TRBV3-2) to TRBJ1-6; 7 positions match TRBD1. Material: peripheral blood. CDR3 sequence (DNA): TGTGCCAGCAGCCGGTATAGGGGGCGATCACCCCTCCACTTT. Translation: CASSRYRGRSPLHF.